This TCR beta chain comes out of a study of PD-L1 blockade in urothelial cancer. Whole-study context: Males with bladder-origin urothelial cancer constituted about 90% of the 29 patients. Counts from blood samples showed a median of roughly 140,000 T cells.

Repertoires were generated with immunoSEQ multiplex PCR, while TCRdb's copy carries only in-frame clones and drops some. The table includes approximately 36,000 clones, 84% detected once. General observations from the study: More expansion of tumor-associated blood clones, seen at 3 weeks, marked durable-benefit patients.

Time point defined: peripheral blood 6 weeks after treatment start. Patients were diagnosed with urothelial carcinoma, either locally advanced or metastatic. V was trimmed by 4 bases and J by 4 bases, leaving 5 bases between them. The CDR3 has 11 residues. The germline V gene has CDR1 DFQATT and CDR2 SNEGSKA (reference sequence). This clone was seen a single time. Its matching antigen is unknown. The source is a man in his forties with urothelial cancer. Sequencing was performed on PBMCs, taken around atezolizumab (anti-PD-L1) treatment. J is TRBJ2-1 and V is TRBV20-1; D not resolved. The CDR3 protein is CSANSYNEQFF. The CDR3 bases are TGCAGTGCTAATTCTTACAATGAGCAGTTCTTC.